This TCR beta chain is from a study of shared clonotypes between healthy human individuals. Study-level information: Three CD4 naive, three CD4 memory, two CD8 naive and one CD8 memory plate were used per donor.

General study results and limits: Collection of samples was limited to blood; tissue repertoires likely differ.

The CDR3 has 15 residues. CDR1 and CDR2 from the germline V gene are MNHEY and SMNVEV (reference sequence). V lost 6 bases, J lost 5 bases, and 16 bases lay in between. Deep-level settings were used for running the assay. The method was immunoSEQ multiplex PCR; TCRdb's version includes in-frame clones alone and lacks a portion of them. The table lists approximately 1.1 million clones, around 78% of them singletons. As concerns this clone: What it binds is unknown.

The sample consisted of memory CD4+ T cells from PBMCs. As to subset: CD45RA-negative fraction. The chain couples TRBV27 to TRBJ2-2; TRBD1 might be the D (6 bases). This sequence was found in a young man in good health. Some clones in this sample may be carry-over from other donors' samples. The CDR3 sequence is CASRSQGSGTGELFF. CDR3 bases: TGTGCCAGCAGGAGTCAGGGGAGCGGTACCGGGGAGCTGTTTTTT.